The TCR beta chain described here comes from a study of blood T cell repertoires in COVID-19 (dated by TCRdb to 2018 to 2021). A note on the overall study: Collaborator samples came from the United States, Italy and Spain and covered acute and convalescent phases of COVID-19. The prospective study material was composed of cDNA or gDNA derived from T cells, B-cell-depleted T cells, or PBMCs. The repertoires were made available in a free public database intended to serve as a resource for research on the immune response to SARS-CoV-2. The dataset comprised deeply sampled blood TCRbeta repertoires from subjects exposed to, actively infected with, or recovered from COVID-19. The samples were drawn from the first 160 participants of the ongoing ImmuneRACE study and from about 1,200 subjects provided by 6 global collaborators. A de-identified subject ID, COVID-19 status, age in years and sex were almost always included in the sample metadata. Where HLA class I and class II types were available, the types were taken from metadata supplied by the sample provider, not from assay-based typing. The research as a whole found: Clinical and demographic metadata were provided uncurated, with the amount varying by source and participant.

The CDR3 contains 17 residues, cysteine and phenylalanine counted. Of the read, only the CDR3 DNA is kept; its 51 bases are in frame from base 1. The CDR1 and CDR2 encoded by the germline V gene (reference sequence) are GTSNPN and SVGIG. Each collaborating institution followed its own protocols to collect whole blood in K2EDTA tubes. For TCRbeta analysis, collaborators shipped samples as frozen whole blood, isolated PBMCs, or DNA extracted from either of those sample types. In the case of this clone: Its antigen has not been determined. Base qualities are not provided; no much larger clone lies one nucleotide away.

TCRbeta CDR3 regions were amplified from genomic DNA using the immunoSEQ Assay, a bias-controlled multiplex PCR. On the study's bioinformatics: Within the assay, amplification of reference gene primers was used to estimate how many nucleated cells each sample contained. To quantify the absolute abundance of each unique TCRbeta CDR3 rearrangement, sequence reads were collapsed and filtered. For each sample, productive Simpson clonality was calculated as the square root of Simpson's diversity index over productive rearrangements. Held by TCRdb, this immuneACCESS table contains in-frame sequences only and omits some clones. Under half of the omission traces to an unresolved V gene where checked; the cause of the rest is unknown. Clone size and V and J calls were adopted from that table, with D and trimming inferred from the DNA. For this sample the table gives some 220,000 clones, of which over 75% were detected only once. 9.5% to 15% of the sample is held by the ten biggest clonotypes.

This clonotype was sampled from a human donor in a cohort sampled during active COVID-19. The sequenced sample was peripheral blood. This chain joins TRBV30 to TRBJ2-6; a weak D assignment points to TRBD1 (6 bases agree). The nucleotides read TGTGCTGGGGGTGGGTACAGGGAATCCTCTGGGGCCAACGTCCTGACTTTC. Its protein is CAGGGYRESSGANVLTF.